This is a list of T cell receptor beta chains from one sample in a study of a mutant IDH1 vaccine in newly diagnosed glioma. Data came from immunoSEQ multiplex PCR; TCRdb stores just in-frame clones and leaves some out. The data show about 88,000 clones, almost 85% seen once. This material consisted of PBMCs, taken from a glioma patient treated with radiotherapy, temozolomide or both. All receptors come from a man aged 40-49 years with glioma. Some clones in this sample may be carry-over from other donors' samples. Both conserved end residues are part of each CDR3. A D gene is named only where the DNA matches it firmly. Size is omitted from some rows. Given values are once, few, many or a class for expanded clones.

j_call d_call v_call cdr3_length clone_size cdr3_nt cdr3_aa
TRBJ1-2 TRBD1 TRBV5-1 15 . TGCGCCAGCACCTTTTCCGGGACAGACGGCTATGGCTACACCTTC CASTFSGTDGYGYTF
TRBJ1-1 . TRBV6-5 14 . TGTGCCAGCAGTTACTCCCCTTTTAGCACTGAAGCTTTCTTT CASSYSPFSTEAFF
TRBJ1-2 . TRBV21-1 13 . TGTGCCAGCAGCCAGGGGGCGGCCTATGGCTACACCTTC CASSQGAAYGYTF
TRBJ2-7 . TRBV25-1 12 once TGTGCCAGCAGTGAATTGGGTGGCGAGCAGTACTTC CASSELGGEQYF
TRBJ2-5 TRBD1 TRBV30 14 once TGTGCCTGGAGTGGACAGGGATCCCAAGAGACCCAGTACTTC CAWSGQGSQETQYF
TRBJ1-4 . TRBV4-1 12 . TGCGCCAGCAGCTCCCCTGATGAAAAACTGTTTTTT CASSSPDEKLFF
TRBJ2-7 . TRBV5-6 14 . TGTGCCAGCAGCTTGCGGGGGGCGCGTCTCGAGCAGTACTTC CASSLRGARLEQYF
TRBJ2-7 . TRBV27 11 once TGTGCCAGCAGTCCTCGATACGAGCAGTACTTC CASSPRYEQYF
TRBJ2-7 TRBD1 TRBV2 12 . TGTGCCAGCATACAGGGGGGCTACGAGCAGTACTTC CASIQGGYEQYF
TRBJ1-2 TRBD1 TRBV7-2 14 . TGTGCCAGCAGCTCGGGACAGGGATTCTATGGCTACACCTTC CASSSGQGFYGYTF
TRBJ2-5 . TRBV5-5 13 . TGTGCCAGCAGCTTGTATCCGGTGGAGACCCAGTACTTC CASSLYPVETQYF
TRBJ2-7 . TRBV6-5 15 . TGTGCCAGCAGTAAAACAGGGTTTAGGTCCTACGAGCAGTACTTC CASSKTGFRSYEQYF
TRBJ1-1 . TRBV7-8 13 . TGTGCCAGCAGCTCCAGGGGATGGACTGAAGCTTTCTTT CASSSRGWTEAFF
TRBJ2-7 . TRBV5-4 15 . TGTGCCAGCAGTGCTCAGGGGAGGGGTTCCTACGAGCAGTACTTC CASSAQGRGSYEQYF
TRBJ1-1 . TRBV10-2 13 . TGCGCCAGCAGTGATGGGTCGGACACTGAAGCTTTCTTT CASSDGSDTEAFF
TRBJ1-2 . TRBV4-1 15 . TGCGCCAGCAGCCAAGATAGGCAGGAGGCCTATGGCTACACCTTC CASSQDRQEAYGYTF
TRBJ1-2 . TRBV11-1 16 once TGTGCCAGCAGCTTTTCAGGGGCGCGTCGTCACTATGGCTACACCTTC CASSFSGARRHYGYTF
TRBJ2-3 . TRBV29-1 13 . TGCAGCGCCCTGGGGGTAGGGATAGATACGCAGTATTTT CSALGVGIDTQYF
TRBJ1-5 . TRBV19 14 . TGTGCCAGTAGTATCGACGGTGTAAATCAGCCCCAGCATTTT CASSIDGVNQPQHF
TRBJ1-1 . TRBV7-8 15 . TGTGCCAGCAGCCTAAACCCGGCGGGGAACACTGAAGCTTTCTTT CASSLNPAGNTEAFF
TRBJ2-7 . TRBV27 15 . TGTGCCAGCAGTCCCTTGGGGGAATGGTCCTACGAGCAGTACTTC CASSPLGEWSYEQYF
TRBJ1-1 . TRBV11-2 13 few TGTGCCAGCACCCGGGGACTGAACACTGAAGCTTTCTTT CASTRGLNTEAFF
TRBJ1-4 TRBD1 TRBV7-9 15 once TGTGCCAGCAGAAGACGGGACAGCTTAAATGAAAAACTGTTTTTT CASRRRDSLNEKLFF
TRBJ2-3 TRBD2 TRBV2 15 . TGTGCCAGCTGCAGGGAGCGGGGACGCACAGATACGCAGTATTTT CASCRERGRTDTQYF
TRBJ2-3 TRBD1 TRBV5-4 15 . TGTGCCAGCAGGATACAGGGGGCAGTCGTTGATACGCAGTATTTT CASRIQGAVVDTQYF
TRBJ2-2 TRBD1 TRBV6-5 13 . TGTGCCACCTGGACAGGGCCCACCGGGGAGCTGTTTTTT CATWTGPTGELFF
TRBJ1-3 . TRBV5-6 15 . TGTGCCAGCAGCTTGGCGGGGGCGCGGGGAAACACCATATATTTT CASSLAGARGNTIYF
TRBJ1-2 TRBD1 TRBV6-1 17 . TGTGCCAGCAGTGCCCGGACAGGGGGCACTACAGGCTATGGCTACACCTTC CASSARTGGTTGYGYTF
TRBJ2-7 . TRBV7-9 11 . TGTGCCAGCAGCTTTGACTACGAGCAGTACTTC CASSFDYEQYF
TRBJ1-5 . TRBV7-9 16 . TGTGCCAGCAGCTTTGGTCTGGCGGGCAGCAATCAGCCCCAGCATTTT CASSFGLAGSNQPQHF
TRBJ2-5 TRBD1 TRBV9 15 . TGTGCCAGCAGCGTAGAGGACAGGCCACAAGAGACCCAGTACTTC CASSVEDRPQETQYF
TRBJ2-5 . TRBV2 13 once TGTGCCAGCGAGCTCGAATTACAAGAGACCCAGTACTTC CASELELQETQYF
TRBJ2-1 . TRBV7-2 15 few TGTGCCAGCAGCACCTCCCCAGCCGGAGTAGGTGAGCAGTTCTTC CASSTSPAGVGEQFF
TRBJ2-2 TRBD1 TRBV2 16 few TGTGCCAGCAGGCGCGACAGGGGGGTGAACACCGGGGAGCTGTTTTTT CASRRDRGVNTGELFF
TRBJ1-6 TRBD1 TRBV25-1 17 . TGTGCCAGCAGTGAGGCGATTACAGGGGTGGTTGATTCACCCCTCCACTTT CASSEAITGVVDSPLHF
TRBJ1-2 TRBD1 TRBV4-1 17 . TGCGCCAGCAGCCAAGCCCGGACAGGGGGCGCCGCCTATGGCTACACCTTC CASSQARTGGAAYGYTF
TRBJ1-1 . TRBV4-1 14 . TGCGCCAGCAGCCAGGAGCAGGGGAACACTGAAGCTTTCTTT CASSQEQGNTEAFF
TRBJ1-5 . TRBV27 15 . TGTGCCTCTCGGGGGGCAGGACATAGCAATCAGCCCCAGCATTTT CASRGAGHSNQPQHF